The 30 T cell receptor beta chains below all came from one sample that was sequenced in a study of shared clonotypes between healthy human individuals (dated by TCRdb to the early 2020s). The library relied on the immunoSEQ multiplex PCR assay. Here the immuneACCESS table is served through TCRdb, limited to in-frame sequences with V and J called. Missing clones are a known gap in these copies; in checked studies unresolved V genes cover under half, and the rest lacks a known reason. Recorded for this sample are around 2.1 million clones; 95% of them occurred a single time. Roughly 0.13% of the sample comes from the top ten. The specimen sequenced was naive CD4+ T cells sorted from blood. The sample's cell subset or site, from its label and the paper: CD45RA+ positively selected. These receptors all come from a man between 18 and 35 years old in good health.

This chain uses TRBV6-1 with TRBJ2-3; the match to TRBD2 covers 7 bases. The CDR3 runs 13 residues. CDR1 and CDR2 (germline): MNHNS, SASEGT. J lost 7 bases, V lost 6 bases, and 7 bases had no gene match. CDR3 region: CASRTSSGNTQYF. The CDR3 DNA reads TGTGCCAGCAGGACTAGCAGTGGAAATACGCAGTATTTT.

The chain has TRBV28 and TRBJ1-2; D possibly corresponds to TRBD1 (5 bases). The germline CDR1 and CDR2 sequences are MDHEN and SYDVKM. V was trimmed by 7 bases and J by 8 bases, leaving 14 bases between them. This CDR3 has 12 residues. The CDR3 DNA reads as TGTGCCAGCACCCGTGGGGACCGGGGCTACACCTTC. This encodes CASTRGDRGYTF.

This CDR3 reads CASSYSKGTQAFF. As DNA, the CDR3 is TGTGCCAGCAGTTACTCAAAGGGGACCCAAGCTTTCTTT. V usage is TRBV6-5 and J usage is TRBJ1-1; weak D call: TRBD1 (5 bases). Germline lookup yields CDR1 MNHEY and CDR2 SVGAGI. This CDR3 comprises 13 residues. The V end lost 0 bases, the J end lost 9 bases, and 11 bases lay between the germline ends.

As concerns this clone: The identical CDR3 is also encoded by other nucleotide sequences in the sample. The rearrangement joins TRBV4-1 to TRBJ2-7; D unclear. Trimming removed 0 bases at V and 2 bases at J, with 8 bases between. CDR1 and CDR2 from the germline V gene are MGHRA and YSYEKL. There are 14 residues in the CDR3. This CDR3 reads CASSQDPGPYEQYF. The DNA of the CDR3 is TGCGCCAGCAGCCAAGACCCCGGCCCCTACGAGCAGTACTTC.

The rearrangement links TRBV6-5 to TRBJ1-1, with TRBD1 identical over 7 bases. The CDR3 extends over 13 amino acids. Looked up from germline, CDR1 is MNHEY and CDR2 is SVGAGI. The J segment lost 4 bases and the V segment lost 7 bases, leaving 6 bases of the junction unmatched. This chain's CDR3 is CASNLGTATEAFF. CDR3 nucleotides: TGTGCCAGCAACCTCGGGACAGCCACTGAAGCTTTCTTT.

This chain joins TRBV28 and TRBJ1-2; D is unclear. The CDR3 is 13 residues long. Trimming pared 3 bases from V and 6 bases from J, leaving 11 bases between. Germline V gene lookup returns CDR1 MDHEN and CDR2 SYDVKM. The CDR3 sequence is CASSFRPSDGYTF. As DNA, the CDR3 is TGTGCCAGCAGTTTTCGGCCATCGGATGGCTACACCTTC.

The chain is built from TRBV6-1 and TRBJ1-5; no firm D call. With 0 bases removed from V and 7 bases from J, the gap between germline ends came to 10 bases. Germline-derived CDR1 and CDR2 are MNHNS and SASEGT. There are 14 residues in the CDR3. CDR3 sequence reads: CASSEAAGGQPQHF. CDR3 coding DNA: TGTGCCAGCAGTGAAGCAGCGGGTGGGCAGCCCCAGCATTTT.

This sequence joins TRBV19 and TRBJ1-6; TRBD1 is a possible D gene (6 bases). The CDR3 contains 15 residues. The germline gives CDR1 LNHDA, CDR2 SQIVND (reference sequence). V lost 5 bases to trimming and J lost 9 bases, with 17 bases between them. The DNA for the CDR3 is TGTGCCAGTAGTCCCCTTCGAGGACAGTCTTCACCCCTCCACTTT. Translating gives CASSPLRGQSSPLHF.

The V gene is TRBV19, the J gene TRBJ2-2; D is uncertain. Germline CDR1 is LNHDA and CDR2 is SQIVND (reference sequence). Trimming removed 1 base from V and 0 bases from J, with 6 bases in between. This CDR3 is 15 amino acids long. The CDR3 loop is CASSIAWPNTGELFF. The CDR3 bases are TGTGCCAGTAGTATAGCCTGGCCGAACACCGGGGAGCTGTTTTTT.

The gene calls are TRBV25-1 and TRBJ1-2; D perhaps matches TRBD1 (6 bases). V lost 6 bases, J lost 14 bases, and 22 bases lay in between. Germline-derived CDR1 and CDR2 are MGHDK and SYGVNS. The CDR3 spans 13 residues. For the CDR3, the DNA is TGTGCCAGCAGCCTAAATGAGGGGGGCCCGCCAACCTTC. It codes for CASSLNEGGPPTF.

This rearrangement joins TRBV18 to TRBJ2-2, with D unclear. The germline V and J ends were trimmed by 6 bases and 3 bases, with 8 bases remaining between them. Germline V gene data show CDR1 as KGHSH and CDR2 as LQKENI. The CDR3 runs to 13 residues. The CDR3 reads CASSERYTGELFF. In nucleotides, the CDR3 is TGTGCCAGCTCCGAAAGATACACCGGGGAGCTGTTTTTT.

This CDR3 is CASSRGSIVNEQFF. In DNA form, the CDR3 reads TGTGCCAGCTCTCGCGGGAGTATTGTCAATGAGCAGTTCTTC. The rearrangement uses TRBV6-5 and TRBJ2-1; 7 bases are a match to TRBD2. This CDR3 is 14 amino acids long. Trimming took 8 bases from V and 6 from J; bases not matched to a gene: 10. CDR1 and CDR2 from the germline V gene are MNHEY and SVGAGI.

This chain links TRBV11-1 with TRBJ2-1; 15 nucleotides match TRBD2. The CDR3 spans 17 residues. The junction had 7 bases not matched to a gene; V was cut back by 1 base and J by 9 bases. Germline loops: CDR1 SGHAT, CDR2 FQDESV (reference sequence). The DNA of the CDR3 is TGTGCCAGCAGCTTAGGGACTAGCGGGGGGGCCTCGGGTGAGCAGTTCTTC. Its protein product is CASSLGTSGGASGEQFF.

V gene TRBV5-1 combines with J gene TRBJ2-1; 11 bases are shared with TRBD2. This CDR3 spans 16 amino acids. V shed 2 bases, J shed 6 bases, and the junction held 7 bases outside the gene matches. Germline CDR1 and CDR2: SGHRS and YFSETQ. The CDR3 sequence: CASSFYGTSGTNEQFF. CDR3 DNA: TGCGCCAGCAGCTTTTATGGGACTAGCGGAACCAATGAGCAGTTCTTC.

The chain combines TRBV19 with TRBJ2-7; D call uncertain. This CDR3 comprises 12 residues. V was cut by 3 bases and J by 6 bases, with 9 bases left in between. The germline gives CDR1 LNHDA, CDR2 SQIVND (reference sequence). In nucleotides, the CDR3 is TGTGCCAGTAGTATGAACCTGGCCGAGCAGTACTTC. Translation gives CASSMNLAEQYF.

The V and J genes are TRBV5-1 and TRBJ1-2; possible D gene TRBD1, 5 bases. Trimming cost V 1 base and J 4 bases, with 11 bases left between them. This CDR3 is built from 14 residues. Germline lookup yields CDR1 SGHRS and CDR2 YFSETQ. The CDR3 DNA follows: TGCGCCAGCAGCTTGACGGGGGATATCTATGGCTACACCTTC. Residues: CASSLTGDIYGYTF.

The chain links TRBV28 to TRBJ2-7; no clear D gene. The length of the CDR3 is 16 residues. Germline V gene lookup returns CDR1 MDHEN and CDR2 SYDVKM. The V end was cut by 5 bases, the J end by 0 bases, with 17 bases between. The chain's CDR3 is CASSPASGKNSYEQYF. The CDR3 nucleotides are TGTGCCAGCAGTCCCGCGTCGGGCAAAAACTCCTACGAGCAGTACTTC. The full variable domain, with the rest looked up from reference TRBV28 and TRBJ2-7, is DVKVTQSSRYLVKRTGEKVFLECVQDMDHENMFWYRQDPGLGLRLIYFSYDVKMKEKGDIPEGYSVSREKKERFSLILESASTNQTSMYLCASSPASGKNSYEQYFGPGTRLTVT.

Notes on this clone: In the same sample, other DNA sequences code for this CDR3. The genes are TRBV18 and TRBJ1-4; D is possibly TRBD1 (5 bases). CDR1 is KGHSH and CDR2 is LQKENI in the germline V gene. V was clipped by 4 bases and J by 1 base, with 7 bases between them. This CDR3 has 14 residues. CDR3 nucleotide sequence: TGTGCCAGCTCACTCCAGGGAACTAATGAAAAACTGTTTTTT. Its protein product is CASSLQGTNEKLFF.

This chain uses TRBV29-1 with TRBJ2-3, with 8 bases matching TRBD2. Trimming at V came to 6 bases and at J to 3 bases, leaving 8 bases not matched to a gene. Germline V gene lookup returns CDR1 SQVTM and CDR2 ANQGSEA. The CDR3 loop spans 14 amino acids. CDR3 residues: CSVGLAETTDTQYF. The CDR3 DNA is TGCAGCGTAGGACTAGCCGAAACAACAGATACGCAGTATTTT.

The chain has TRBV10-1 and TRBJ2-7; TRBD2 aligns across 9 bases. The CDR3 totals 15 residues. The J segment lost 3 bases and the V segment lost 9 bases, leaving 12 bases of the junction unmatched. Germline CDR1 WNHNN, CDR2 SYGVQD (reference sequence). CDR3 nucleotide sequence: TGCGCCAGTAGGGTAGTAGCGGGAGTAAACTACGAGCAGTACTTC. Encoded protein: CASRVVAGVNYEQYF.

The J gene is TRBJ2-1, the V gene TRBV7-2; TRBD2 agrees at 9 bases. Trimming removed 5 bases from V and 6 bases from J; junction bases left unmatched: 11. The CDR3 contains 16 residues. Germline CDR1 SGHTA, CDR2 FQGNSA. In DNA form, the CDR3 reads TGTGCCAGCAGCCTAATCTCCGGGACTAGCTCCAATGAGCAGTTCTTC. Amino acid sequence: CASSLISGTSSNEQFF.

The J gene is TRBJ1-1, the V gene TRBV28; D remains ambiguous. The CDR3 contains 14 residues. From germline, CDR1 is MDHEN and CDR2 SYDVKM. The V gene lost 3 bases and the J gene lost 1 base, with 9 bases spanning the gap. The CDR3: CASSFPGKNTEAFF. The CDR3 coding sequence is TGTGCCAGCAGTTTCCCGGGGAAGAACACTGAAGCTTTCTTT.

The chain links TRBV10-3 to TRBJ1-4, with D perhaps TRBD1 (6 bases). The CDR3 has 12 amino acids. Between the trimmed V and J ends, which lost 10 bases and 6 bases, there was a span of 12 bases. CDR1 and CDR2 (germline): ENHRY, SYGVKD. CDR3 in DNA: TGTGCCACCGCAGGGGCTCATGAAAAACTGTTTTTT. Translated, it gives CATAGAHEKLFF.

The chain links TRBV4-1 to TRBJ2-7; D is ambiguous. This CDR3 spans 13 amino acids. V was pared by 5 bases and J by 6 bases, with 14 bases between. Germline-derived CDR1 and CDR2 are MGHRA and YSYEKL. CDR3 sequence reads: CASSDLAAREQYF. The CDR3, as DNA: TGCGCCAGCAGCGACCTGGCGGCCCGCGAGCAGTACTTC.

V usage is TRBV15 and J usage is TRBJ1-3, with a possible D match to TRBD1 (5 bases). The CDR3 length is 17 residues. Germline CDR1 and CDR2: LNHNV and YYDKDF (reference sequence). Trimming took off 1 base at V and 0 bases at J, with 13 bases between the two ends. DNA of the CDR3: TGTGCCACCAGCAGAGCCGGACACCTCTACTCTGGAAACACCATATATTTT. It translates to CATSRAGHLYSGNTIYF.

The rearrangement joins TRBV2 to TRBJ1-2, with a possible D match to TRBD1 (5 bases). V was cut by 1 base and J by 4 bases, with 7 bases left in between. Germline CDR1 is SNHLY and CDR2 is FYNNEI. The CDR3 sequence is 13 residues long. CDR3 sequence reads: CASSEGGGYGYTF. The CDR3 nucleotides are TGTGCCAGCAGTGAAGGGGGCGGCTATGGCTACACCTTC.

The CDR3 DNA sequence: TGTGCCAGCAGCGCAACAGGGGACTCTGGAAACACCATATATTTT. It yields the protein CASSATGDSGNTIYF. This sequence joins TRBV9 and TRBJ1-3, with 7 bases that match TRBD1. Germline-derived CDR1 and CDR2 are SGDLS and YYNGEE. This CDR3 has 15 amino acids. The trim removed 3 bases at V and 0 bases at J, leaving 3 bases unmatched.

The gene calls are TRBV28 and TRBJ1-2, with TRBD1 matching 7 bases. The germline gives CDR1 MDHEN, CDR2 SYDVKM. CDR3 length: 14 residues. After removal of 5 bases from V and 0 bases from J, the junction contained 3 bases not matched to a gene. The CDR3 protein is CASSTGTANYGYTF. The CDR3 DNA reads TGTGCCAGCAGTACCGGGACAGCTAACTATGGCTACACCTTC.

This chain connects TRBV7-2 to TRBJ2-7; 7 nucleotides match TRBD2. V gave up 2 bases and J gave up 5 bases; unmatched junction bases: 9. The CDR3 consists of 15 residues. Germline CDR1 reads SGHTA; CDR2 reads FQGNSA. The CDR3 DNA reads TGTGCCAGCAGCTTAAAGGTGGGAGGGCCCCACGAGCAGTACTTC. Amino acid sequence: CASSLKVGGPHEQYF.

The chain links TRBV29-1 to TRBJ1-5; D perhaps matches TRBD1 (6 bases). CDR1 and CDR2 from the germline V gene are SQVTM and ANQGSEA. The ends were cut back, 4 bases at V and 4 bases at J, with 11 bases in the middle. CDR3 length: 13 residues. The CDR3 DNA is TGCAGCGTTGGTGGGGGGCCGAATCAGCCCCAGCATTTT. Its translation is CSVGGGPNQPQHF.